Listed here are 10 T cell receptor beta chains from one sample, sequenced in a study of CD8 T cells in ankylosing spondylitis. General study findings and limits: In ankylosing spondylitis blood, a motif of 7 to 9 highly homologous TCR beta variants appeared characteristic.

No cognate antigen is known for these TCRs. Each CDR3 protein is one row after TCRdb ran MiXCR on the 5' RACE reads. The table includes roughly 90,000 distinct CDR3 sequences, around 8.3% detected once. The specimen was blood, either unsorted or a sorted T cell fraction (not recorded which). These receptors came from a male donor with ankylosing spondylitis.

At least ten counts were recorded for this clonotype. V usage is TRBV20-1 and J usage is TRBJ1-5, with 7 positions matching TRBD1. Germline-derived CDR1 and CDR2 are DFQATT and SNEGSKA (reference sequence). This CDR3 comprises 16 residues. Trimming at V came to 6 bases and at J to 0 bases, leaving 11 bases not matched to a gene. CDR3 DNA sequence: TGCAGTGCCTCCCCCGGGGGACAGTATAGCAATCAGCCCCAGCATTTT. This gives the protein CSASPGGQYSNQPQHF.

V gene TRBV9 combines with J gene TRBJ2-1; 7 positions agree with TRBD2. The CDR3 is 15 residues long. Unmatched junction bases numbered 6, after V lost 3 bases and J lost 3 bases. Germline V gene sequence: CDR1 SGDLS, CDR2 YYNGEE. For the CDR3, the DNA is TGTGCCAGCAGCGCCAGCGGGGCCCTCTACAATGAGCAGTTCTTC. As protein: CASSASGALYNEQFF.

This clonotype was seen a handful of times. Just one base apart from a much larger clone, this may be a read error. V is TRBV20-1 and J is TRBJ2-1; 8 bases match TRBD2. The CDR3 is 15 amino acids. Per germline, CDR1 DFQATT and CDR2 SNEGSKA (reference sequence). The CDR3 bases are TGCTGTGCTGAAACCGGGACTAGCTCCTACAATGAGCAGTTCTTC. This translates into CCAETGTSSYNEQFF.

A few counts support this clonotype. The rearrangement links TRBV3-1 to TRBJ1-4; D is unclear. This CDR3 comprises 14 residues. V was clipped by 3 bases and J by 6 bases, with 11 bases between them. The V gene's germline CDR1 is LGHDT and CDR2 YNNKEL (reference sequence). CDR3 sequence: CASSQSGLDEKLFF. In DNA form, the CDR3 reads TGTGCCAGCAGCCAGAGCGGACTGGATGAAAAACTGTTTTTT.

This clonotype was detected many times. The gene calls are TRBV2 and TRBJ2-5; TRBD2 is a possible D gene (5 bases). This CDR3 has 12 amino acids. Germline V lookup: CDR1 SNHLY, CDR2 FYNNEI. Trimming cost V 6 bases and J 3 bases, with 8 bases left between them. CDR3 DNA sequence: TGTGCCAGCAGCGAACTAGAAGAGACCCAGTACTTC. Amino acids: CASSELEETQYF.

The chain links TRBV4-1 to TRBJ1-6, with D perhaps TRBD1 (6 bases). CDR1 is MGHRA and CDR2 is YSYEKL in the germline V gene. Trimming stripped 0 bases from V and 9 bases from J, with 12 bases between. This CDR3 comprises 15 residues. CDR3 coding DNA: TGCGCCAGCAGCCAAGAGGGACAACGGAGTTCACCCCTCCACTTT. Amino acids: CASSQEGQRSSPLHF.

The V gene is TRBV12-3 or TRBV12-4, the J gene TRBJ1-1, with no clear D. The CDR3 has 14 residues. The ends were cut back, 5 bases at V and 4 bases at J, with 14 bases in the middle. In DNA form, the CDR3 reads TGTGCCAGCAGTCAGGAAGGGTCGGTCACTGAAGCTTTCTTT. Its translation: CASSQEGSVTEAFF.

The sample holds a few counts of this clonotype. The V gene is TRBV14, the J gene TRBJ2-5; 9 bases match TRBD2. With 3 bases clipped from V and 2 bases from J, the junction kept 7 bases outside the gene matches. Germline CDR1 SGHDN, CDR2 FVKESK. CDR3 size: 16 residues. CDR3 DNA: TGTGCCAGCAGCCATGCGGCGACTAGCGGACAAGAGACCCAGTACTTC. Its protein is CASSHAATSGQETQYF.

In this sample, this clonotype turned up many times. V and J are TRBV20-1 and TRBJ2-2; D perhaps matches TRBD1 (5 bases). Deletions cut 3 bases from V and 5 bases from J, with 13 bases between. Per the germline V gene, CDR1 is DFQATT and CDR2 is SNEGSKA (reference sequence). The CDR3 contains 14 residues. CDR3 bases: TGCAGTGCTAGTCAGGGTGGAGTTACCGGGGAGCTGTTTTTT. It specifies CSASQGGVTGELFF.

The chain couples TRBV4-2 to TRBJ2-6; D is unclear. The CDR3 length is 18 residues. Germline assignment: CDR1 LGHNA and CDR2 YNFKEQ. The ends were cut back, 3 bases at V and 0 bases at J, with 15 bases in the middle. CDR3 in amino acids: CASSQMITPSSGANVLTF. DNA for the CDR3: TGTGCCAGCAGCCAGATGATTACTCCCAGCTCTGGGGCCAACGTCCTGACTTTC.